Following are 22 T cell receptor beta chains from one sample sequenced in a study of CD8+ T cells in alopecia areata. Following extraction, RNA underwent reverse transcription to cDNA, which served as the sequencing template. The data were produced by immunoSEQ multiplex PCR, yet TCRdb's version contains in-frame clones alone and is incomplete. The sample includes over 150,000 clones, approximately 56% seen only once; the top ten take roughly 15%. The sample consisted of CD4+ T cells sorted from blood, taken at week 0. These receptors originate from a human donor with alopecia areata.

V gene TRBV5-4 combines with J gene TRBJ1-1; D gene uncertain. Trimming left V 0 bases short and J 1 base short, with 4 bases between. The CDR3 runs 13 residues. Per the germline V gene, CDR1 is SGHNT and CDR2 is YYREEE (reference sequence). The CDR3 DNA sequence: TGTGCCAGCAGCTTGGGGGGGAACACTGAAGCTTTCTTT. It translates to CASSLGGNTEAFF.

The chain joins TRBV5-1 to TRBJ1-2; D possibly corresponds to TRBD1 (6 bases). Germline CDR1 reads SGHRS; CDR2 reads YFSETQ. CDR3 size: 14 residues. Trimming cost V 4 bases and J 0 bases, with 10 bases left between them. Written as DNA, the CDR3 is TGCGCCAGCAGCCCCAACAGGGCTAACTATGGCTACACCTTC. Protein sequence: CASSPNRANYGYTF.

This chain links TRBV9 with TRBJ2-2; tentatively, D is TRBD2 (7 bases). V lost 4 bases to trimming and J lost 4 bases, with 20 bases between them. Germline V gives CDR1 SGDLS, CDR2 YYNGEE. There are 17 residues in the CDR3. The CDR3 DNA follows: TGTGCCAGCAGCCCCGGGGGAGGGGGACTTTCCACCGGGGAGCTGTTTTTT. It codes for CASSPGGGGLSTGELFF.

The chain couples TRBV11-2 to TRBJ2-7; D gene uncertain. V was trimmed by 0 bases and J by 3 bases, leaving 6 bases between them. Germline CDR1 is SGHAT and CDR2 is FQNNGV. This CDR3 has 13 residues. The CDR3 DNA reads as TGTGCCAGCAGCTTAGACAGAAGCTACGAGCAGTACTTC. Translated: CASSLDRSYEQYF.

This sequence joins TRBV25-1 and TRBJ1-1; no firm D call. CDR1 is MGHDK, CDR2 SYGVNS, per germline. V was trimmed by 4 bases and J by 0 bases, leaving 6 bases between them. The CDR3 runs 13 residues. The CDR3 region has the DNA TGTGCCAGCAGTGTAAAGATGAACACTGAAGCTTTCTTT. Translated: CASSVKMNTEAFF.

The chain carries TRBV5-1 and TRBJ1-5; 10 bases match TRBD1. The V gene's germline CDR1 is SGHRS and CDR2 YFSETQ. The CDR3 runs to 15 residues. V trimming: 4 bases; J trimming: 7 bases; junction bases outside the gene matches: 8. The DNA of the CDR3 is TGCGCCAGCAGCATGACAGGGGGCGAAGGACAGCCCCAGCATTTT. It specifies CASSMTGGEGQPQHF. The full variable domain, its missing parts supplied by reference TRBV5-1 and TRBJ1-5, is KAGVTQTPRYLIKTRGQQVTLSCSPISGHRSVSWYQQTPGQGLQFLFEYFSETQRNKGNFPGRFSGRQFSNSRSEMNVSTLELGDSALYLCASSMTGGEGQPQHFGDGTRLSIL.

This clone was detected only a few times. The chain recombines TRBV10-3 with TRBJ2-1; 7 nucleotides agree with TRBD2. This CDR3 comprises 13 residues. In germline, CDR1 is ENHRY, CDR2 SYGVKD. V gave up 7 bases and J gave up 5 bases; unmatched junction bases: 5. CDR3 sequence reads: CAITGTTNNEQFF. The CDR3 DNA follows: TGTGCCATCACTGGGACTACGAACAATGAGCAGTTCTTC.

This chain links TRBV19 with TRBJ1-1; unclear D gene. V was cut by 7 bases and J by 11 bases, with 14 bases left in between. Germline assignment: CDR1 LNHDA and CDR2 SQIVND (reference sequence). This CDR3 has 11 residues. This CDR3 reads CASTLMGNAFF. The CDR3 DNA follows: TGTGCCAGTACCCTAATGGGAAATGCTTTCTTT.

This clone was counted between two and nine times. The V call is TRBV7-9, the J call TRBJ2-4, with D tentatively TRBD2 (5 bases). The CDR3 has 16 residues. Germline V lookup: CDR1 SEHNR, CDR2 FQNEAQ (reference sequence). V was shortened by 5 bases and J by 7 bases, with 21 bases between the two germline ends. The CDR3 DNA is TGTGCCAGCAGCCTGGGGATCGGGATAGCGAATAACATTCAGTACTTC. It yields the protein CASSLGIGIANNIQYF.

This clone was counted only a few times. The chain recombines TRBV7-2 with TRBJ2-5; 11 bases align to TRBD2. With 5 bases clipped from V and 6 bases from J, the junction kept 11 bases outside the gene matches. CDR1 is SGHTA and CDR2 is FQGNSA in the germline V gene. The CDR3 runs 16 residues. The CDR3 bases are TGTGCCAGCAGCCAAGGCATTAGCGGGGGGGCTAAGACCCAGTACTTC. This sequence encodes CASSQGISGGAKTQYF. Supplemented by reference TRBV7-2 and TRBJ2-5, the full variable domain reads GAGVSQSPSNKVTEKGKDVELRCDPISGHTALYWYRQSLGQGLEFLIYFQGNSAPDKSGLPSDRFSAERTGGSVSTLTIQRTQQEDSAVYLCASSQGISGGAKTQYFGPGTRLLVL.

This chain joins TRBV15 and TRBJ2-7; D not certain. Trimming removed 1 base at V and 3 bases at J, with 10 bases between. The CDR3 loop spans 14 amino acids. The germline CDR1 and CDR2 sequences are LNHNV and YYDKDF (reference sequence). The CDR3 sequence is CATSRGPADYEQYF. Here the CDR3 DNA reads TGTGCCACCAGCAGAGGGCCAGCAGACTACGAGCAGTACTTC.

The chain carries TRBV18 and TRBJ2-6; 10 bases line up with TRBD1. This CDR3 is 19 amino acids long. CDR1 is KGHSH, CDR2 LQKENI, per germline. V trimming: 2 bases; J trimming: 2 bases; junction bases outside the gene matches: 9. The chain's CDR3 is CASSPLPGQGSTGANVLTF. CDR3 bases: TGTGCCAGCTCACCATTACCGGGACAGGGGTCAACTGGGGCCAACGTCCTGACTTTC.

The chain combines TRBV23-1 with TRBJ2-2; D is uncertain. TRBV23-1 is labeled an ORF, and its function is uncertain. CDR3 length: 15 residues. The V end lost 0 bases, the J end lost 4 bases, and 9 bases lay between the germline ends. CDR3 loop: CASSQSCNPTGELFF. The CDR3 nucleotides are TGCGCCAGCAGTCAATCGTGTAACCCCACCGGGGAGCTGTTTTTT.

The chain combines TRBV30 with TRBJ1-2; D may be TRBD1 (5 bases). Germline V lookup: CDR1 GTSNPN, CDR2 SVGIG (reference sequence). The V end was cut by 4 bases, the J end by 4 bases, with 25 bases between. CDR3 length: 17 amino acids. CDR3 bases: TGTGCCTGGACTCCTTCTCCCAGGGACGCGGCCACCTATGGCTACACCTTC. Translation gives CAWTPSPRDAATYGYTF.

This clone was seen only a few times. This chain connects TRBV10-3 to TRBJ2-2; the D gene is possibly TRBD1 (6 bases). This CDR3 is 16 amino acids long. V was trimmed by 7 bases and J by 7 bases, leaving 22 bases between them. The V gene's germline CDR1 is ENHRY and CDR2 SYGVKD. The CDR3 DNA follows: TGTGCCATCAAGCCGGGACAAAGCACTGTCGGCGGGGAGCTGTTTTTT. Protein product: CAIKPGQSTVGGELFF.

Note on this clone: The sample contains more than one DNA sequence encoding this CDR3. The chain carries TRBV9 and TRBJ1-1; no definite D call. Deletions cut 0 bases from V and 1 base from J, with 4 bases between. This CDR3 spans 13 amino acids. The V gene's germline CDR1 is SGDLS and CDR2 YYNGEE. CDR3 protein: CASSVGRNTEAFF. CDR3 DNA sequence: TGTGCCAGCAGCGTAGGCAGGAACACTGAAGCTTTCTTT.

The chain links TRBV29-1 to TRBJ2-7, with D perhaps matching TRBD2 (6 bases). The V gene's germline CDR1 is SQVTM and CDR2 ANQGSEA. The CDR3 totals 13 residues. With 1 base removed from V and 4 bases from J, the gap between germline ends came to 11 bases. The chain's CDR3 is CSVEGLGGYEQYF. DNA for the CDR3: TGCAGCGTTGAAGGTCTGGGGGGTTACGAGCAGTACTTC.

The chain joins TRBV28 to TRBJ2-2, with unresolved D. The CDR3 has 14 amino acids. The V end lost 9 bases, the J end lost 0 bases, and 11 bases lay between the germline ends. The V gene's germline CDR1 is MDHEN and CDR2 SYDVKM. This CDR3 reads CASREPSNTGELFF. CDR3 nucleotides: TGTGCCAGTAGGGAACCCTCGAACACCGGGGAGCTGTTTTTT. Drawing the rest from reference TRBV28 and TRBJ2-2, the complete variable domain is DVKVTQSSRYLVKRTGEKVFLECVQDMDHENMFWYRQDPGLGLRLIYFSYDVKMKEKGDIPEGYSVSREKKERFSLILESASTNQTSMYLCASREPSNTGELFFGEGSRLTVL.

This chain uses TRBV29-1 with TRBJ1-2, with TRBD1 identical over 9 bases. The CDR3 is 12 residues long. The germline gives CDR1 SQVTM, CDR2 ANQGSEA. Trimming cost V 6 bases and J 6 bases; bases outside gene matches: 5. The CDR3 bases are TGCAGCGTCCGGACAGGGGAGGATGGCTACACCTTC. It yields the protein CSVRTGEDGYTF.

This chain links TRBV7-2 with TRBJ2-7; D tentatively reads TRBD1 or TRBD2 (5 bases each). The germline V and J ends were trimmed by 5 bases and 2 bases, with 16 bases remaining between them. The CDR3 extends over 15 amino acids. Germline lookup yields CDR1 SGHTA and CDR2 FQGNSA. CDR3 residues: CASSPSRDPAYEQYF. For the CDR3, the DNA is TGTGCCAGCAGCCCGTCCCGGGACCCAGCCTACGAGCAGTACTTC.

The chain carries TRBV5-1 and TRBJ2-5; a weak D match, TRBD2 (5 bases). CDR1 is SGHRS and CDR2 is YFSETQ in the germline V gene. V was shortened by 0 bases and J by 5 bases, with 14 bases between the two germline ends. There are 15 residues in the CDR3. The chain's CDR3 is CASSLVGGGGETQYF. The DNA of the CDR3 is TGCGCCAGCAGCTTGGTCGGAGGCGGCGGGGAGACCCAGTACTTC.

The chain couples TRBV4-2 to TRBJ1-6; the D gene is possibly TRBD1 (6 bases). CDR3 length equals 17 residues. The germline gives CDR1 LGHNA, CDR2 YNFKEQ. V was trimmed by 4 bases and J by 7 bases, leaving 20 bases between them. Written as DNA, the CDR3 is TGTGCCAGCAGCCCCCAAACCGACCAGGGGCCGAATTCACCCCTCCACTTT. Encoded protein: CASSPQTDQGPNSPLHF.